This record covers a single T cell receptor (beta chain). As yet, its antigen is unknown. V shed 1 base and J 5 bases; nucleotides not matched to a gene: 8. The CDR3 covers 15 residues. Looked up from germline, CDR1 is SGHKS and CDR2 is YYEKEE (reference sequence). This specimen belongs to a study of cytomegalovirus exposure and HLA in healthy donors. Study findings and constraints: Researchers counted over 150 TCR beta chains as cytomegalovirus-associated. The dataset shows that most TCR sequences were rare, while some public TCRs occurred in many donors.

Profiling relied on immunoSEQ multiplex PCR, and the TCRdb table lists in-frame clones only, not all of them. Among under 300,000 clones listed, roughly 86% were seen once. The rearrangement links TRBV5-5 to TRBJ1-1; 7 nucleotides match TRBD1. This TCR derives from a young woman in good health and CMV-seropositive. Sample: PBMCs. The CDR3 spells CASSLWGQGGTEAFF. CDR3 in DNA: TGTGCCAGCAGCTTGTGGGGTCAGGGGGGAACTGAAGCTTTCTTT.